This TCR beta chain comes out of a study of OX40 agonist ivuxolimab in advanced cancers. This CDR3 comprises 14 residues. With V trimmed by 4 bases and J by 4 bases, 4 bases remained unmatched. Germline V CDR1 and CDR2: SGHKS, YYEKEE (reference sequence). Assay: immunoSEQ multiplex PCR; the TCRdb copy retains only in-frame clones and omits some. The sample lists about 60,000 clones; roughly nine tenths were seen once. Blood was sampled at baseline, cycle 4 day 1, and cycle 7 day 1. This receptor was taken from an adult with an advanced solid tumor such as melanoma, head and neck, liver or kidney cancer. The sample consisted of CD4+ or CD8+ T cells sorted from blood, taken in a trial of the OX40 agonist ivuxolimab. The chain employs TRBV5-5 and TRBJ2-5, with 10 bases identical to TRBD1. CDR3 DNA sequence: TGTGCCAGCAGCCCGGGACAGGGGATAGAGACCCAGTACTTC. Translated: CASSPGQGIETQYF.